The next 19 T cell receptor beta chains were all read from a single sample in a study of spatial heterogeneity in lung cancer. General observations from the study: The number of expanded tumor alpha and beta chains correlated with mutation number.

No cognate antigen is known for these TCRs. MiXCR was run by TCRdb on the 5' RACE reads, yielding one entry per CDR3 protein. The repertoire holds about 4,000 distinct CDR3 sequences, with roughly 6.3% as singletons. This sample's time point: sample taken at primary tumor resection. The sample here was lung tumor tissue, taken at surgery. These receptor sequences come from a male donor with early-stage non-small cell lung cancer.

This chain links TRBV12-5 with TRBJ2-1; perhaps D is TRBD1 or TRBD2 (5 bases each). The CDR3 is 16 residues long. The germline CDR1 and CDR2 sequences are LGHNT and FRNRAP. V lost 3 bases and J 7 bases, leaving 19 bases between the germline ends. The CDR3 protein is CASGFPKGPGVNEQFF. The CDR3 nucleotides read TGTGCTAGTGGTTTCCCCAAGGGACCAGGTGTGAATGAGCAGTTCTTC.

This clonotype came up a few times. The chain is built from TRBV18 and TRBJ2-7; D gene ambiguous. The CDR3 extends over 13 amino acids. Between the trimmed V and J ends, which lost 10 bases and 2 bases, there was a span of 15 bases. Germline CDR1 KGHSH, CDR2 LQKENI. The CDR3 reads CATARTGPYEQYF. CDR3 bases: TGTGCCACCGCCCGGACGGGCCCCTACGAGCAGTACTTC.

About this clonotype itself: A read error is possible here, since a much larger clone lies one base away. This chain joins TRBV28 and TRBJ2-3; D unresolved. CDR1 is MDHEN and CDR2 is SYDVKM in the germline V gene. CDR3 size: 12 residues. Written as DNA, the CDR3 is TGTGTCGCTATTGGGGTTACAGATACGCAGTATTTT. It yields the protein CVAIGVTDTQYF. The entire variable domain, with the rest obtained from reference TRBV28 and TRBJ2-3, is as follows: DVKVTQSSRYLVKRTGEKVFLECVQDMDHENMFWYRQDPGLGLRLIYFSYDVKMKEKGDIPEGYSVSREKKERFSLILESASTNQTSMYLCVAIGVTDTQYFGPGTRLTVL.

The table lists this clonotype with a few counts. The J gene is TRBJ1-1, the V gene TRBV7-9; D possibly corresponds to TRBD1 (6 bases). Germline CDR1 and CDR2: SEHNR and FQNEAQ (reference sequence). V shed 6 bases and J shed 4 bases, with 18 bases lying between them. The CDR3 is 15 amino acids. CDR3: CASRGEKGEGTEAFF. The CDR3 DNA reads as TGTGCCAGCAGGGGTGAAAAGGGGGAGGGCACTGAAGCTTTCTTT.

This clonotype is categorized as medium-sized. The chain has TRBV10-1 and TRBJ1-1; no firm D call. V was cut by 8 bases and J by 5 bases, with 12 bases left in between. This CDR3 spans 12 amino acids. Germline CDR1 and CDR2: WNHNN and SYGVQD (reference sequence). The DNA for the CDR3 is TGCGCCAGCTCTCAGGCGGGGACTGAAGCTTTCTTT. Translating gives CASSQAGTEAFF.

This clonotype was seen only a few times. The chain combines TRBV11-2 with TRBJ2-7; 7 bases are a match to TRBD1. Germline loops: CDR1 SGHAT, CDR2 FQNNGV. This CDR3 spans 12 amino acids. J gave up 9 bases and V 0 bases, and 2 bases lay outside the gene matches. CDR3 nucleotide sequence: TGTGCCAGCAGCTTAGACACAGGGGTGCAGTACTTC. Translating gives CASSLDTGVQYF.

This clonotype is categorized as medium-sized (0.01 to 0.1%). This chain joins TRBV20-1 and TRBJ1-2; 7 nucleotides match TRBD1. The length of the CDR3 is 13 residues. Trimming cost V 7 bases and J 3 bases; bases outside gene matches: 8. Germline CDR1 DFQATT, CDR2 SNEGSKA (reference sequence). The CDR3 DNA reads as TGCAGTGGGGAGAGACAGGGAGACTATGGCTACACCTTC. It translates to CSGERQGDYGYTF.

This clonotype was found a few times. V is TRBV20-1 and J is TRBJ2-7; TRBD2 aligns across 8 bases. Per germline, CDR1 DFQATT and CDR2 SNEGSKA (reference sequence). Losses at the gene ends were 3 bases for V and 2 bases for J; bases not matched to a gene: 0. This CDR3 comprises 12 residues. The CDR3 nucleotides read TGCAGTGCTAGCGGGGGGGCCTACGAGCAGTACTTC. This sequence encodes CSASGGAYEQYF.

This clonotype came up many times. The chain combines TRBV12-3 or TRBV12-4 with TRBJ2-2, with D unresolved. The V end lost 7 bases, the J end lost 0 bases, and 18 bases lay between the germline ends. The CDR3 runs 17 residues. CDR3 loop: CASTSIRQVANTGELFF. The CDR3 bases are TGTGCCAGCACCTCCATCAGGCAGGTCGCGAACACCGGGGAGCTGTTTTTT.

Within the sample, this clonotype is medium-sized (0.01 to 0.1%). V gene TRBV4-2 combines with J gene TRBJ1-1; maybe TRBD1 (6 bases). CDR1 LGHNA and CDR2 YNFKEQ come from the germline V gene. The CDR3 has 16 residues. V was cut by 2 bases and J by 1 base, with 14 bases left in between. CDR3: CASSQWAAGANTEAFF. The CDR3 nucleotides read TGTGCCAGCAGCCAATGGGCGGCGGGGGCGAACACTGAAGCTTTCTTT.

This clonotype was observed many times. The chain joins TRBV9 to TRBJ1-1; D remains ambiguous. This CDR3 has 14 residues. V was shortened by 0 bases and J by 5 bases, with 11 bases between the two germline ends. Germline CDR1 reads SGDLS; CDR2 reads YYNGEE. CDR3 DNA: TGTGCCAGCAGCGTAGGAGGGATAGGGACTGAAGCTTTCTTT. As protein: CASSVGGIGTEAFF.

By frequency in the sample, this clonotype is medium-sized. The rearrangement uses TRBV2 and TRBJ2-7; 9 bases align to TRBD1. CDR3 length: 14 amino acids. CDR1 and CDR2 (germline): SNHLY, FYNNEI. The V and J ends lost 10 bases and 2 bases, in that order; junction bases with no gene match: 9. CDR3 sequence (DNA): TGTGCCACTTCGCGACAGGGGGTCACCTACGAGCAGTACTTC. The encoded protein is CATSRQGVTYEQYF.

This clonotype is medium-sized. The CDR3 loop reads CASSLGPGARGTQYF. CDR3 sequence (DNA): TGTGCCAGCAGCTTAGGTCCGGGGGCTCGAGGGACCCAGTACTTC. This sequence joins TRBV7-2 and TRBJ2-5; D may correspond to TRBD1 or TRBD2 (6 bases each). V was clipped by 1 base and J by 7 bases, with 16 bases between them. The germline CDR1 and CDR2 sequences are SGHTA and FQGNSA. There are 15 residues in the CDR3.

Sample share makes this clonotype medium-sized. J is TRBJ2-5 and V is TRBV14, with D possibly being TRBD2 (6 bases). The CDR3 covers 15 residues. V lost 4 bases, J lost 0 bases, and 12 bases lay in between. CDR1 and CDR2 (germline): SGHDN, FVKESK. CDR3 sequence reads: CASSLGLQHQETQYF. In DNA, the CDR3 is TGTGCCAGCAGCCTGGGACTCCAACACCAAGAGACCCAGTACTTC.

Relative to its sample, this clonotype is medium-sized. This chain connects TRBV4-1 to TRBJ2-7; TRBD1 is a possible D gene (6 bases). Germline V gene sequence: CDR1 MGHRA, CDR2 YSYEKL. The germline V and J ends were trimmed by 4 bases and 3 bases, with 13 bases remaining between them. This CDR3 spans 14 amino acids. The DNA for the CDR3 is TGCGCCAGCAGCCCTGCACTACAGGGCTACGAGCAGTACTTC. Translating gives CASSPALQGYEQYF.

In this sample, this clonotype turned up many times. The gene calls are TRBV6-5 and TRBJ2-5; 10 bases are a match to TRBD2. The germline CDR1 and CDR2 sequences are MNHEY and SVGAGI. J was trimmed by 1 base and V by 5 bases; bases with no gene match: 4. This CDR3 comprises 15 residues. This CDR3 is CASSVLAGAQETQYF. The CDR3 coding sequence is TGTGCCAGCAGTGTCCTAGCGGGGGCCCAAGAGACCCAGTACTTC.

This clonotype appeared many times. The chain recombines TRBV5-6 with TRBJ2-5; tentative D call: TRBD2 (6 bases). CDR1 is SGHDT and CDR2 is YYEEEE in the germline V gene. The germline V and J ends were trimmed by 1 base and 5 bases, with 15 bases remaining between them. This CDR3 region has 15 residues. DNA of the CDR3: TGTGCCAGCAGCTTGCCGGGGGTTACGAGGGAGACCCAGTACTTC. This sequence encodes CASSLPGVTRETQYF.

Relative to its sample, this clonotype is medium-sized. The genes are TRBV28 and TRBJ2-1; 8 positions agree with TRBD2. The CDR3 contains 17 residues. V lost 7 bases to trimming and J lost 1 base; unmatched junction nucleotides: 12. Germline V gene data show CDR1 as MDHEN and CDR2 as SYDVKM. CDR3 DNA: TGTGCCAGCACCTCCCCGCGTGGCGGGAGGTCCTACAATGAGCAGTTCTTC. Translation gives CASTSPRGGRSYNEQFF.

This clonotype has at least ten counts. This rearrangement joins TRBV12-3 or TRBV12-4 to TRBJ2-7; the D gene could be TRBD1 or TRBD2 (5 bases each). CDR3 length: 13 residues. Trimming cost V 5 bases and J 3 bases, with 11 bases left between them. The CDR3 loop reads CASSGASSYEQYF. CDR3 nucleotides: TGTGCCAGCAGTGGGGCTAGCAGCTACGAGCAGTACTTC.